This T cell receptor beta chain was sequenced during a study of response to subunit inactivated influenza vaccine. Study-level results: New T cells are recruited in small numbers by each seasonal influenza vaccination, according to the authors' suggestion.

J lost 4 bases, V lost 5 bases, and 10 bases had no gene match. Germline V gives CDR1 KGHDR, CDR2 SFDVKD. This CDR3 contains 16 residues. A note on this clonotype: Antigen specificity is unknown.

TCRdb re-analysed the RT-PCR reads in MiXCR, keeping a single row per CDR3 protein. The repertoire holds about half a million distinct CDR3 sequences, 6% to 9% seen once, with 10% to 15% in the top ten. The sequence was obtained from a man between 50 and 69 years old who received an inactivated influenza vaccine. This specimen consisted of PBMCs from blood, obtained roughly 24 months after vaccination. The chain couples TRBV24-1 to TRBJ2-1; 7 nucleotides agree with TRBD1. CDR3 DNA sequence: TGTGCCACCAGTGCTACAGGGGTCCAAGTTTACAATGAGCAGTTCTTC. It codes for CATSATGVQVYNEQFF.